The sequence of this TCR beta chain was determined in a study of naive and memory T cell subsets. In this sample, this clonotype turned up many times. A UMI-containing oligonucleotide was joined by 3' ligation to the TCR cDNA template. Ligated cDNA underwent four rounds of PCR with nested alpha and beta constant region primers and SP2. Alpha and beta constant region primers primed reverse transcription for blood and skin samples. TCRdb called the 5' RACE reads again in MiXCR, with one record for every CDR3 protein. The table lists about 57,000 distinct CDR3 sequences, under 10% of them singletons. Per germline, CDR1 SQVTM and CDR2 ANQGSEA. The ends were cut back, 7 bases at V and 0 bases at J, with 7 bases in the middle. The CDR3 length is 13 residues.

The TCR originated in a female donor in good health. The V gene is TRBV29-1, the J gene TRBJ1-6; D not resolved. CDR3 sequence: CSALSSYNSPLHF. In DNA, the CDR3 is TGCAGCGCATTGAGCTCCTATAATTCACCCCTCCACTTT. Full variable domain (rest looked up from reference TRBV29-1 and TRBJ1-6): SAVISQKPSRDICQRGTSLTIQCQVDSQVTMMFWYRQQPGQSLTLIATANQGSEATYESGFVIDKFPISRPNLTFSTLTVSNMSPEDSSIYLCSALSSYNSPLHFGNGTRLTVT.